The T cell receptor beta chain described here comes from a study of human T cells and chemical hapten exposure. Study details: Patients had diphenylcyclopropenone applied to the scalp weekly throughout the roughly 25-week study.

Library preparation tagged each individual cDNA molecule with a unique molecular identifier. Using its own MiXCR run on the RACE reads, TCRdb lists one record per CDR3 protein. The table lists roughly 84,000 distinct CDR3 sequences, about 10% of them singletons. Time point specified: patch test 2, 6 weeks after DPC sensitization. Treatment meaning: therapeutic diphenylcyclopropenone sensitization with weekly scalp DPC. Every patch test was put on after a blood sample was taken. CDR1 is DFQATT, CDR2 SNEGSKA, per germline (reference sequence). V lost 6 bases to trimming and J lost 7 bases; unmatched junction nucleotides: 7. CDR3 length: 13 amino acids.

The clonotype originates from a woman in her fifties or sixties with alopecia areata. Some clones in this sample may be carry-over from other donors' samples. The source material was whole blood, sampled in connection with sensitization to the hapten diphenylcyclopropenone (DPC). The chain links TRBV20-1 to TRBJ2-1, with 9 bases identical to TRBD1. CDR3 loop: CSAGQGSLNEQFF. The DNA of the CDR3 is TGCAGTGCCGGACAGGGGTCTTTGAATGAGCAGTTCTTC.